This TCR beta chain was captured by sequencing in a study of blood T cell repertoires in COVID-19. Study overall: Samples of COVID-19 (acute and convalescent) were obtained from the United States, Italy and Spain. Nucleic acid was either cDNA or gDNA, and it came from T cells, B-cell-depleted T cells, or PBMCs.

The assay was immunoSEQ multiplex PCR, and TCRdb's table has in-frame clones only and misses some. The sample yields about 270,000 clones, about nine tenths seen once. The study drew participants aged 18 to 89 years from approximately 25 US areas. Grouping used clinical history reported by participants in a survey and questionnaire. The trim removed 1 base at V and 8 bases at J, leaving 10 bases unmatched. The CDR3 spans 15 residues. Germline V gives CDR1 SQVTM, CDR2 ANQGSEA. The specimen was PBMCs or T cells enriched from blood (not recorded which). This sequence joins TRBV29-1 and TRBJ2-1; TRBD2 agrees at 8 bases. The clonotype comes from a woman aged 30 to 39 with acute COVID-19. For the CDR3, the DNA is TGCAGCGTTGAAGTAGGGGGGGCGGGAGGCCATGAGCAGTTCTTC. Translated, it gives CSVEVGGAGGHEQFF.